What follows are 3 T cell receptor beta chains derived from one specimen sequenced in a study of shared clonotypes between healthy human individuals. Libraries were prepared by immunoSEQ multiplex PCR; TCRdb keeps only in-frame clonotypes and omits some of them. The data show roughly 2.5 million clones, with 85% to 95% seen just once and roughly 0.14% held by the top ten. Sequences were obtained from naive CD4+ T cells sorted from blood. Subset here: CD45RA+ positively selected. Receptors originate from a man aged 18 to 30 in good health.

This chain links TRBV5-1 with TRBJ2-5; 11 bases map to TRBD2. Germline loops: CDR1 SGHRS, CDR2 YFSETQ. The CDR3 is 14 amino acids. Unmatched junction bases numbered 2, after V lost 3 bases and J lost 4 bases. The CDR3, as DNA: TGCGCCAGCAGCTCGACTAGCGGGGTAGAGACCCAGTACTTC. This encodes CASSSTSGVETQYF.

As concerns this clone: Other DNA sequences from this sample encode an identical CDR3 as well. The chain recombines TRBV11-2 with TRBJ1-1, with 7 bases lining up with TRBD1. The CDR3 contains 15 residues. The junction had 6 bases not matched to a gene; V was cut back by 5 bases and J by 0 bases. CDR1 SGHAT and CDR2 FQNNGV come from the germline V gene. CDR3 DNA sequence: TGTGCCAGCAGCCTATCCGGGACAGTGAACACTGAAGCTTTCTTT. Its translation is CASSLSGTVNTEAFF.

V gene TRBV7-8 combines with J gene TRBJ1-3; D ambiguous. Germline V CDR1 and CDR2: SGHVS, FQNEAQ. The CDR3 is 12 residues long. Trimming took 3 bases from V and 5 from J, leaving 5 bases between them. In DNA form, the CDR3 reads TGTGCCAGCAGCTTTCTCCGAAACACCATATATTTT. Encoded protein: CASSFLRNTIYF.